This T cell receptor beta chain was captured in a study of cytomegalovirus exposure and HLA in healthy donors. General observations from the study: There were a few CMV-associated chains whose specificity for CMV antigens was confirmed in vitro.

Regarding this clone: Its antigen is currently unknown.

Primers for the PCR totalled 60 Vbeta and 13 Jbeta. Sequencing used immunoSEQ multiplex PCR; TCRdb keeps in-frame clones, though not all of them. The table lists approximately 170,000 clones, approximately 80% of them singletons. Germline V gene sequence: CDR1 MGHRA, CDR2 YSYEKL. CDR3 size: 13 residues. The trim removed 2 bases at V and 11 bases at J, leaving 6 bases unmatched. The TCR originated in a woman aged 40-49 years in good health and CMV-seropositive. Sequencing was performed on PBMCs. This chain joins TRBV4-1 and TRBJ1-1, with TRBD1 identical over 9 bases. The CDR3 region has the DNA TGCGCCAGCAGCCAAAACCCGGGACAGGGCGCTTTCTTT. This codes for CASSQNPGQGAFF.